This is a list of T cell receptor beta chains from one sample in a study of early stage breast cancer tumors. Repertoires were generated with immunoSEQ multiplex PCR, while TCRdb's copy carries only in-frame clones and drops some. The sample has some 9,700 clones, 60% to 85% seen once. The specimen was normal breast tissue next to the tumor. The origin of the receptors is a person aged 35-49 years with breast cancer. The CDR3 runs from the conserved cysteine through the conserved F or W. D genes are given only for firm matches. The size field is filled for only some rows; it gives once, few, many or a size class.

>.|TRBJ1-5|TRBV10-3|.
TGTGCCATCAGTGGGACAGAAAAGAATCAGCCCCAGCATTTT
CAISGTEKNQPQHF
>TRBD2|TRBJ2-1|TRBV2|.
TGTGCCAGCAGGGGACTAGCGGGAGGGCCTAGGAATGAGCAGTTCTTC
CASRGLAGGPRNEQFF
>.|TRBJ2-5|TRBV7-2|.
TGTGCCAGCAGCTTAAGCCTGTACCAAGAGACCCAGTACTTC
CASSLSLYQETQYF
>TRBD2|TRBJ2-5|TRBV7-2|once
TGTGCCAGCAGCTTCGGGACTAGCGGGAGTTTAGAGACCCAGTACTTC
CASSFGTSGSLETQYF
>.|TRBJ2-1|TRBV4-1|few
TGCGCCAGCAGCCAAGGGGCGAGCTCCTACAATGAGCAGTTCTTC
CASSQGASSYNEQFF
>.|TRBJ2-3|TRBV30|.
TGTGCCTGGAGTGTAGGCTTGGCAGATACGCAGTATTTT
CAWSVGLADTQYF
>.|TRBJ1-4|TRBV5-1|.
TGCGCCAGCAGCGTGAGGGGGTTTAATGAAAAACTGTTTTTT
CASSVRGFNEKLFF
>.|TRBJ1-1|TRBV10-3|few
TGTGCCATCAGTGGGTGGGAGGGGACTGAAGCTTTCTTT
CAISGWEGTEAFF
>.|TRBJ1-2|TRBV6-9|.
TGTGCCAGCGGACAAAGGCTGCGAAAAGGCTATGGCTACACCTTC
CASGQRLRKGYGYTF
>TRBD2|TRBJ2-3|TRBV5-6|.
TGTGCCAGCAGCTCCGCCCTAGCGGGAATCACAGATACGCAGTATTTT
CASSSALAGITDTQYF
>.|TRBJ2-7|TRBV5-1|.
TGCGCCAGCAGCTTGACTAGTACAGCATACGAGCAGTACTTC
CASSLTSTAYEQYF
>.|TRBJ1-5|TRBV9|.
TGTGCCAGCAGCGCCTCGGGGGTCCGAAGCAGCAATCAGCCCCAGCATTTT
CASSASGVRSSNQPQHF
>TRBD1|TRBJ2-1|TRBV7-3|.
TGTGCCAGCAGCCCCCGGGACAGGGGCATCGATGAGCAGTTCTTC
CASSPRDRGIDEQFF
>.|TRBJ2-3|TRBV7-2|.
TGTGCCAGCAGCTTAGTCTTTACAGATACGCAGTATTTT
CASSLVFTDTQYF
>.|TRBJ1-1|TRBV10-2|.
TGCGCCAGCAGCAGGACGAACACTGAAGCTTTCTTT
CASSRTNTEAFF
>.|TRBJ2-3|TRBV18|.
TGTGCCAGCTCCCCAGGGGTGACAGATACGCAGTATTTT
CASSPGVTDTQYF
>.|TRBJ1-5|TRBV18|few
TGTGCCAGCTCACCCAGCAGGGCTTATCAGCCCCAGCATTTT
CASSPSRAYQPQHF
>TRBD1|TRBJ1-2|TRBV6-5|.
TGTGCCAGCAGTCCGACAGGGGGAAGCTATGGCTACACCTTC
CASSPTGGSYGYTF
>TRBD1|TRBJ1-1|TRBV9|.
TGTGCCAGCAGCCCCACGGACAGGGAAAACACTGAAGCTTTCTTT
CASSPTDRENTEAFF
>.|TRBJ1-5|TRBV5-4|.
TGTGCCAGCAGAATAGGGGTAGGCAATCAGCCCCAGCATTTT
CASRIGVGNQPQHF
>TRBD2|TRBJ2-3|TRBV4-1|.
TGCGCCAGCAGCCAGCGACTAGCGGGAGGTGAAGGAGATACGCAGTATTTT
CASSQRLAGGEGDTQYF
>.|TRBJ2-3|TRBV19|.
TGTGCCAGTAGCCCTGGGCTAGTCCGGGGGCTTACAGATACGCAGTATTTT
CASSPGLVRGLTDTQYF
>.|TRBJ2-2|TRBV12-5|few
TGTGCTAGTGGTTTGGATAACCCGACCGGGGAGCTGTTTTTT
CASGLDNPTGELFF
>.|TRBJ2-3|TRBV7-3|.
TGTGCCAGCAGCCCATCCCAGGTCTCAGATACGCAGTATTTT
CASSPSQVSDTQYF
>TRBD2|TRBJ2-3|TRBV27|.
TGTGCCAGCAGTTTATTAGCGGGACAAGGTGATACGCAGTATTTT
CASSLLAGQGDTQYF
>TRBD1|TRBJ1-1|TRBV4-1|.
TGCGCCAGCAGCCTTTCCGGGACAGAGAAAGCTTTCTTT
CASSLSGTEKAFF
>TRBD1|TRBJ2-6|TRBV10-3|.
TGTGCCATCAACATCGGCGCAGGGGGCGCCTCTGGGGCCAACGTCCTGACTTTC
CAINIGAGGASGANVLTF
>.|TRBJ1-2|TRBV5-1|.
TGCGCCAGCAGCGCAATCACGGAAGGGTATGGCTACACCTTC
CASSAITEGYGYTF
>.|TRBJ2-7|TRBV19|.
TGTGCCAGTAGTATAAAGTTAGGGACCGAGCAGTACTTC
CASSIKLGTEQYF
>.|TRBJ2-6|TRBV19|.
TGTGCCAGTAGTATAACCGTCTCTGGGGCCAACGTCCTGACTTTC
CASSITVSGANVLTF
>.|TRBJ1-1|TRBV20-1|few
TGCAGTGGCTGGGTGCGGACTGAAGCTTTCTTT
CSGWVRTEAFF
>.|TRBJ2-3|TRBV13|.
TGTGCCAGCAGCCTCACGACTAGACTAGATACGCAGTATTTT
CASSLTTRLDTQYF
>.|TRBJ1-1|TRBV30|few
TGTGCCTGGAGTGGAGGATACTTGGTGAACACTGAAGCTTTCTTT
CAWSGGYLVNTEAFF
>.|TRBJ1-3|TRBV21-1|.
TGTGCCAGCGATGGAAACACCATATATTTT
CASDGNTIYF
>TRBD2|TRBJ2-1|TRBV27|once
TGTGCCAGCAGTTTAATTGCTAGCGGGAGGACCAAATACAATGAGCAGTTCTTC
CASSLIASGRTKYNEQFF
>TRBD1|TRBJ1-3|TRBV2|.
TGTGCCAGCAGGGGGACAGGGGAGCACACCATATATTTT
CASRGTGEHTIYF
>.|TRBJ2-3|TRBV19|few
TGTGCCACTGGGCCCCTGGGAGATACGCAGTATTTT
CATGPLGDTQYF
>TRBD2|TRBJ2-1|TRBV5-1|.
TGCGCCAGCAGCTATCTAGCGGGGTTGGGGGAGCAGTTCTTC
CASSYLAGLGEQFF
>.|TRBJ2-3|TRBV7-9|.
TGTGCCAGCAGCCGTATCACAGATACGCAGTATTTT
CASSRITDTQYF
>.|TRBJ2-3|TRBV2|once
TGTGCCAGCAGTGAATGGGCTAGCACAGATACGCAGTATTTT
CASSEWASTDTQYF
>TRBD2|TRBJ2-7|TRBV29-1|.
TGCAGCGTTGGCGGACTAGCGGGAGGCGAGCAGTACTTC
CSVGGLAGGEQYF
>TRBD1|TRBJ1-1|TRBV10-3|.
TGTGCCATCGCTCGTGACAGGGCGGTCACTGAAGCTTTCTTT
CAIARDRAVTEAFF
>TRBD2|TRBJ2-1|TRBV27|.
TGTGCCAGCTGGTTAGCGGGAGGGCCTCAGTTCTTC
CASWLAGGPQFF
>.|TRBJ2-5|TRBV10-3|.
TGTGCCATCAGTGACAGCCCGGGGCCCCAAGAGACCCAGTACTTC
CAISDSPGPQETQYF
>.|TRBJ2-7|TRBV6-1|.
TGTGCCAGCAGGAGAAGAGGGACCTCCTACGAGCAGTACTTC
CASRRRGTSYEQYF
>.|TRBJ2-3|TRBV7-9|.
TGTGCCAGCAGCCCAGAGTTAGCCGTTACAGATACGCAGTATTTT
CASSPELAVTDTQYF
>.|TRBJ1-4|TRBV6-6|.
TGTGCCAGCAGCTCCTCCGACCTTGCAACTAATGAAAAACTGTTTTTT
CASSSSDLATNEKLFF